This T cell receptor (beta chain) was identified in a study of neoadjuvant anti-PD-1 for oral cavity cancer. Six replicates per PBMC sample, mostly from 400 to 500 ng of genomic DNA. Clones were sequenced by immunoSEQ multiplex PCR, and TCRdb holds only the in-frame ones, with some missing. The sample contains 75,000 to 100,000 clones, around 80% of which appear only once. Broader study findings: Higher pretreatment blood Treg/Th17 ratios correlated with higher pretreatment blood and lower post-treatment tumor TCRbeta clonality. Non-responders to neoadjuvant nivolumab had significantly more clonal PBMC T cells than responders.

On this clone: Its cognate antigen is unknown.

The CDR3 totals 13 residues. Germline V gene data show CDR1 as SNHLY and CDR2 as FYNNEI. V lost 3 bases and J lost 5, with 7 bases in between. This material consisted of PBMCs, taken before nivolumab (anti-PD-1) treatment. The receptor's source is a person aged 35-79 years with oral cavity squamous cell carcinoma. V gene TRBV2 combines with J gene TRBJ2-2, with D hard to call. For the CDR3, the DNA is TGTGCCAGCAGTGACCTGAGGACCGGGGAGCTGTTTTTT. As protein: CASSDLRTGELFF.